This TCR beta chain is drawn from a study of metastatic and nonmetastatic thyroid tumors. Study at large: Comparative analysis of repertoires was undertaken across blood and tumor or nodule tissue obtained from malignant and benign thyroid patients. Study-level points and caveats: Across blood and tumor, TCR beta diversity in malignant thyroid tumors was reportedly significantly higher than in benign nodules.

CDR1 and CDR2 from the germline V gene are DFQATT and SNEGSKA (reference sequence). V was clipped by 3 bases and J by 6 bases, with 11 bases between them. The CDR3 consists of 12 residues. This clone was picked up many times. The antigen remains undetermined. A much larger clone differs by one base, so this may be a read error. A read error is likely, as this CDR3 ends without the conserved phenylalanine or tryptophan. Among the patients, none had received any treatment before thyroid surgery. Per the original data handling: The study took CDR3 differences across clinicopathological groups and made a distant-metastasis classifier for papillary thyroid cancer from them. With MiXCR, TCRdb called clones anew from the PCR reads. TCRdb, rather than the study authors, made the V and J calls. This sample has tens of thousands of clones, with approximately 17% found just once.

This receptor was identified in a female donor with papillary thyroid cancer or a benign thyroid nodule (not recorded which). Some clones in this sample may be carry-over from other donors' samples. The chain couples TRBV20-1 to TRBJ1-1, with D perhaps matching TRBD1 (5 bases). The sample consisted of blood. The CDR3 spells CSASGNRPEAFL. For the CDR3, the DNA is TGCAGTGCTAGTGGAAACAGGCCTGAAGCTTTCCTT.